Listed here is a single T cell receptor beta chain. Its cognate antigen has yet to be identified. No base-level quality is on record; no much larger clone is a single base apart. This entry comes from a study of cytomegalovirus exposure and HLA in healthy donors (dated by TCRdb to the late 2010s). Background on the whole study: An earlier analysis of about 530 of the donors reported over 250 Gb of sequence data and 117 million unique TCR beta sequences obtained from about 200 million T cells. Around 300 gigabases of sequencing data and approximately 85 million unique TCR sequences were included in an early release covering 550 to 650 HLA-typed donors. Among the roughly 400 genotyped donors, approximately 76% belonged to the genetic ancestry cluster associated with self-reported Caucasian donors. The study was designed to test whether signatures of past pathogen exposure could be identified by cataloging public T cell receptors. Using immunosequencing, the study profiled T cell repertoires from 666 subjects and related those repertoires to cytomegalovirus serostatus. In addition to the first cohort of 666 subjects, a separate validation cohort of about 120 different subjects was used. The study combined high-throughput TCR immunosequencing, statistical association of individual TCRs with disease status, and machine learning to predict cytomegalovirus infection status. A later analysis re-examined previously published TCR beta repertoires from just over 650 donors and added high-resolution HLA genotyping to investigate patterns of TCR occurrence. Rather than drawing on any new phenotypic data, the later analysis identified candidate immune exposures from TCR beta sequences and the way those sequences occurred across donors. An earlier analysis of 500 to 750 of the donors applied high-throughput TCR beta sequencing to assess whether each TCR beta V gene segment acted as functional or pseudogenic. Alongside the repertoire data, information on donor age, sex, ethnicity and CMV serostatus was compiled. Genome-wide SNP genotypes for about 65% of the roughly 700 donors were used in a later genetic analysis, which treated that subset as a discovery cohort. All discovery cohort repertoires had been generated using a single sequencing platform. HLA typing included class I and class II loci at four-digit resolution. Typing coverage differed by locus: A, B, C, DRB1 and DQB1 were typed in roughly 629-640 donors, DQA1 in about 510, DPA1 in over 600, and DPB1 in roughly 450. About 5 DR-DQ haplotypes were handled as single units for association and clustering, since linkage in the cohort was strong. Across some 400 genotyped donors of the cohort, an average of about 200,000 unique TCR beta nucleotide sequences per donor were sequenced, and about a sixth of those sequences were non-productive.

The germline V gene sets CDR1 to SGHTA and CDR2 to FQGNSA. V is clipped by 3 bases and J by 6 bases, and the sequence between their germline boundaries is 16 bases long. The CDR3 holds 15 amino acids from the cysteine to the phenylalanine. Of all the DNA, just the CDR3 is kept, 45 bases in frame from base 1. In total, just over 650 healthy bone marrow donors made up the cohort. All cohort members were sampled while nominally healthy, although unrecorded immune exposures were likely present. The donor was CMV seronegative and belonged to the group of 320 or so seronegative cohort members. Every donor gave a peripheral blood sample, and the peripheral blood mononuclear cells from that sample were used for TCR beta sequencing. Genomic DNA was extracted from the blood cell samples with the Qiagen DNeasy Blood Extraction Kit. The library was obtained by the immunoSEQ multiplex PCR assay. For the multiplex PCR, a mixture combining 60 forward primers for TCR Vbeta segments and 13 reverse primers for TCR Jbeta segments was used. The CDR3 region of rearranged TCR beta genes was amplified from genomic DNA with a multiplex PCR assay. The Illumina HiSeq System was used to sequence the amplified TCR beta libraries as 87-base-pair reads. For the original study's pipeline: In a later analysis, around 80 million unique TCR beta chains were counted across the roughly 670 repertoires, and approximately 11 million of these chains were shared by at least two donors. Raw reads were error-corrected and collapsed into unique sequences by a nearest-neighbor algorithm in which closely related sequences were merged to remove PCR and sequencing errors. Alignment of CDR3 sequences to IMGT reference sequences was used to assign V, D and J gene segments. For a sequence to be retained, at least a six-nucleotide match to both a V gene segment and a J gene segment was required. Rearrangements were called productive when the CDR3 lacked stop codons and stayed in frame with V and J; all others were non-productive. CDR3 was defined according to IMGT convention as the region running from the second conserved V-encoded cysteine to the conserved J-encoded phenylalanine. The earlier analysis of roughly 590 of the donors excluded sequences that lacked an unambiguous match to a single V gene segment. In an earlier analysis of almost 600 of the donors, a V segment was called functional when productive rearrangements were above 56.7%, and segregating when the standard deviation between donors exceeded 5%. A statistical classification framework was built for diagnosing cytomegalovirus status from the catalog of TCR beta chain sequences. V and J gene assignment, in a later analysis, came from comparing TCR nucleotide sequences with IMGT/GENE-DB human TR gene sequences. In a later analysis, CDR3 sequences and most-parsimonious VDJ recombination scenarios were assigned using the TCRdist pipeline. In a later analysis, every TCR beta chain was defined by the combination of its CDR3 amino acid sequence and its V-gene family, and reads without a unique V-gene family were dropped. As a way to deal with suspected cross-contamination and a sequencing artifact, a later analysis dropped 450 to 600 nucleotide sequences that were highly shared and had low generation probability. In a later analysis, a clonal expansion index for each public chain was calculated from normalized within-repertoire ranks of inferred template counts. In a later analysis, generation probabilities were computed with a VDJ recombination model fitted to out-of-frame rearrangements, and the resulting probabilities were checked against IGoR. In a later analysis, TCR-TCR, TCR-HLA and TCR-CMV co-occurrence was scored with hypergeometric tests, and a repertoire-size bias correction was applied to TCR pairs. A later analysis estimated false discovery rates by permuting HLA or CMV assignments 20 times. In a later analysis, co-occurring TCRs were grouped with DBSCAN, and TCRdist sequence similarity was added when clustering was performed within HLA-allele-positive subsets. Repertoires with fewer than 30,000 or more than 120,000 public chains, plus five repertoires with anomalous nucleotide sharing, were excluded from co-occurrence clustering. This immuneACCESS table, as held by TCRdb, lists in-frame sequences with V and J called but not all clones. Of the missing ones, under half trace to an unresolved V gene in checked studies; the others have no known cause. The DNA was the basis for D and trimming; V, J and clone size are from that table. A total of around 150,000 clones appear in this sample, more than 70% of them only once. The ten largest clones capture 1.3% to 1.5% of the sample.

Results the study describes overall, beyond this receptor: A later analysis found that most CMV-associated TCR beta chains appeared HLA-restricted, with HLA associations seemingly driven largely by CMV exposure. The earlier analysis of approximately 560 of the donors excluded approximately 15 rarely observed V segments, including chromosome 9 orphons, because counts were too low. An association between a missense DCLRE1C variant and V-gene and J-gene trimming of TCR beta chains was found in a later genetic analysis and replicated in an independent cohort. Presence/absence analyses assumed roughly uniform sequencing depth across donors, an assumption that may not hold. Linkage disequilibrium might explain the correlated functional status among segregating V segments, but an unknown experimental factor could not be excluded. When HLA alleles, especially DR and DQ, strongly co-occurred, TCR associations were difficult to assign to individual alleles. According to a later analysis, TCR association rates differed among HLA loci, with DRB1 alleles showing the most associated TCRs and HLA-C alleles showing the fewest. The classifier was reported to diagnose cytomegalovirus status with high specificity and sensitivity in both the original and validation cohorts. Most TCR sequences were seen in very few donors, while some public TCRs were found in many individuals. According to a later genetic analysis, donors in an Asian-associated ancestry cluster had fewer N-insertions in productive TCRs than the approximately 650-donor mean. A cluster of highly shared sequence variants was judged likely to represent a technical artifact of the sequencing pipeline. In a later analysis, HLA-associated TCR beta chains were found to be more clonally expanded and to have lower generation probabilities than equally common non-associated chains. The authors suggested that the approach could potentially be extended to other disease states and immunological phenotypes. Broadly in line with IMGT annotations, most TCR beta V segments showed up in productive rearrangements about 87% or about 30% of the time in an earlier analysis of some 590 of the donors. Some IMGT-functional V segments, including TRBV6-2 and TRBV6-3, could not be distinguished by the 87-base-pair reads and were therefore excluded. For the cohort, immune exposure information was limited to CMV serostatus. A total of 164 TCR beta chains were listed by the study as associated with cytomegalovirus. Because HLA typing was unavailable for some donors at each locus, only the typed subset was used in association tests. In a later analysis, several top co-occurrence clusters were reported to appear linked to parvovirus B19, influenza, CMV and Epstein-Barr virus. Only TCR beta chains were sequenced in this cohort, and the absence of alpha or paired-chain data limited detectable features. Three of the identified cytomegalovirus-associated TCR beta chains were confirmed in vitro to be specific for cytomegalovirus antigens. A later analysis associated about 18,000 TCR beta sequences with specific HLA alleles at a false discovery rate of 0.05. A further reported finding was that TCR beta sequences accurately predicted the HLA-A and HLA-B alleles for most subjects in the first cohort.

Sequenced material: PBMCs. Recombination joined TRBV7-2 with TRBJ2-3, with no confident D gene call. The source is a man aged 60 to 69 in good health and CMV-seronegative. The DNA sequence follows: TGTGCCAGCAGCTTGAATAGCATCAGTCAGGATACGCAGTATTTT. Its coded protein is CASSLNSISQDTQYF.